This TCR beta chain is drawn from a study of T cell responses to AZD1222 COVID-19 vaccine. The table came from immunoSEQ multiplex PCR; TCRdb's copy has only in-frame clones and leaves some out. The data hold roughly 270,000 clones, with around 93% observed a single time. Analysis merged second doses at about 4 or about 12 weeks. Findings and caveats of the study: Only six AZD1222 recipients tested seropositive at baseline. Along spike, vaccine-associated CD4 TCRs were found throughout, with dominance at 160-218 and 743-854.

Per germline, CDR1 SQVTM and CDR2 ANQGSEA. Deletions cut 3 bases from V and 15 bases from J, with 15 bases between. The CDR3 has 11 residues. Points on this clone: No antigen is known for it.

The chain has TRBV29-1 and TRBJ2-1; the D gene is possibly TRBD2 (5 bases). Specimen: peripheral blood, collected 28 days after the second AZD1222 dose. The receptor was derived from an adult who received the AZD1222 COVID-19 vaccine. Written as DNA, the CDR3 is TGCAGCGTTGATGAGGGATCCAACGGGTTCTTC. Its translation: CSVDEGSNGFF.